These 7 T cell receptor beta chains were all obtained from the same sample, sequenced in a study of T cells in Graves' hyperthyroidism and ophthalmopathy (dated by TCRdb to about 2019). Library preparation used multiplex PCR. TCRdb records Illumina HiSeq 2000 as the sequencer. The TCR beta CDR3 regions were amplified from RNA transcripts. The TCR CDR3 was subjected to a first round of RT-PCR using the HTBI primer set and the Qiagen OneStep RT-PCR kit. Through fastp at Q25 and MiXCR, TCRdb rebuilt clones from the public reads, retaining in-frame beta chains. Rows with one shared CDR3 protein collapse into an entry with the most common genes and DNA. The sample contains fewer than 300,000 distinct CDR3 sequences, approximately 26% of them found a single time. About 30% of the sample comes from the top ten. What was sequenced was blood. The receptors originated from a man between 35 and 55 years old with Graves' hyperthyroidism that later progressed to Graves' ophthalmopathy.

This clonotype showed up many times. The V and J genes are TRBV7-3 and TRBJ2-5; 10 bases line up with TRBD2. CDR1 and CDR2 (germline): SGHTA, FQGTGA. Losses at the gene ends were 8 bases for V and 4 bases for J; bases not matched to a gene: 4. CDR3 length: 13 amino acids. DNA for the CDR3: TGTGCCAGCTCTCCTAGCGGGAGAGAGACCCAGTACTTC. It is translated as CASSPSGRETQYF. Supplemented by reference TRBV7-3 and TRBJ2-5, the full variable domain reads GAGVSQTPSNKVTEKGKYVELRCDPISGHTALYWYRQSLGQGPEFLIYFQGTGAADDSGLPNDRFFAVRPEGSVSTLKIQRTERGDSAVYLCASSPSGRETQYFGPGTRLLVL.

This clonotype was observed many times. The rearrangement uses TRBV2 and TRBJ1-5; 9 bases are shared with TRBD1. The junction had 8 bases not matched to a gene; V was cut back by 6 bases and J by 5 bases. The CDR3 is 15 amino acids. The germline V gene encodes CDR1 SNHLY and CDR2 FYNNEI. The CDR3 DNA reads as TGTGCCAGCAGGGCCTCGGGACAGGGAGATCAGCCCCAGCATTTT. Its protein is CASRASGQGDQPQHF.

Many counts were recorded for this clonotype. The chain links TRBV24-1 to TRBJ1-2; D not certain. V lost 2 bases and J 2 bases, leaving 11 bases between the germline ends. The germline gives CDR1 KGHDR, CDR2 SFDVKD. The length of the CDR3 is 15 residues. Here the CDR3 DNA reads TGTGCCACCAGTGATTCCCGGACGGGCAACTATGGCTACACCTTC. This gives the protein CATSDSRTGNYGYTF.

The chain is built from TRBV11-2 and TRBJ2-7; the D gene could be TRBD1 or TRBD2 (5 bases each). Between the trimmed V and J ends, which lost 5 bases and 4 bases, there was a span of 21 bases. Germline V gene lookup returns CDR1 SGHAT and CDR2 FQNNGV. The CDR3 has 16 residues. As DNA, the CDR3 is TGTGCCAGCAGCGTGAACAGGCTCCGAGGGATGTACGAGCAGTACTTC. It translates to CASSVNRLRGMYEQYF.

This clonotype was detected many times. The rearrangement joins TRBV11-1 to TRBJ2-7; D perhaps matches TRBD2 (6 bases). Per germline, CDR1 SGHAT and CDR2 FQDESV (reference sequence). Trimming took off 1 base at V and 3 bases at J, with 13 bases between the two ends. The CDR3 runs to 15 residues. For the CDR3, the DNA is TGTGCCAGCAGCTTAGTTCCCCTAGCGAACTACGAGCAGTACTTC. The encoded protein is CASSLVPLANYEQYF.

This sequence joins TRBV12-3 or TRBV12-4 and TRBJ1-1; a weak D match, TRBD1 (6 bases). This CDR3 is built from 14 residues. V was trimmed by 5 bases and J by 7 bases, leaving 17 bases between them. CDR3 sequence (DNA): TGTGCCAGCAGTACCCATGACAGGAGGTTTGAAGCTTTCTTT. The encoded protein is CASSTHDRRFEAFF.

V is TRBV7-9 and J is TRBJ2-5, with 8 positions matching TRBD1. With 1 base clipped from V and 2 bases from J, the junction kept 3 bases outside the gene matches. The CDR3 is made up of 15 amino acids. CDR1 is SEHNR, CDR2 FQNEAQ, per germline (reference sequence). In nucleotides, the CDR3 is TGTGCCAGCAGCTTAGTTCGGACAGGGCAAGAGACCCAGTACTTC. Protein product: CASSLVRTGQETQYF.